The entry below gives a single T cell receptor (beta chain) sequence along with its context. What it binds is unknown. Time point noted: blood 2 weeks post-SBRT. Regarding treatment: 15 Gy SBRT to primary tumor, nephrectomy 4 weeks later. This renal cell carcinoma was of the clear cell type. Clones were sequenced by immunoSEQ multiplex PCR, and TCRdb holds only the in-frame ones, with some missing. The repertoire has about 26,000 clones, approximately 81% of them found once; the top ten carry approximately 31%. This sample was taken from a study of radiation and T cells in renal cell carcinoma. On the study more broadly: Nephrectomy followed 15 Gy stereotactic body radiation by 4 weeks.

Study results and limitations: Top tumor clonotypes rose in blood 2 weeks post-radiation, then contracted. No pretreatment tumor biopsies were available for baseline clonotypes.

Germline CDR1 reads MNHEY; CDR2 reads SMNVEV (reference sequence). The CDR3 covers 13 residues. The receptor was isolated from a man between 60 and 75 years old with renal cell carcinoma. Source: blood, taken from a patient whose treatment included radiotherapy and nephrectomy. The rearrangement uses TRBV27 and TRBJ2-5; D is perhaps TRBD2 (5 bases). The J call could be wrong; TRBJ2-7 is a better fit for the DNA end. CDR3 loop: CASSSIQRYEQYF. The DNA of the CDR3 is TGTGCCAGCAGTTCGATTCAGCGGTACGAGCAGTACTTC.